This T cell receptor beta chain was sequenced during a study of blood T cell repertoires in COVID-19. Study background: The analysed material was cDNA or gDNA that came from T cells, B-cell-depleted T cells, or PBMCs.

Germline V CDR1 and CDR2: LGHNA, YSLEER. This CDR3 spans 16 amino acids. Germline trimming cut 0 bases from V and 3 bases from J; bases unmatched to any gene: 5. Repertoires were generated with immunoSEQ multiplex PCR, while TCRdb's copy carries only in-frame clones and drops some. This table has fewer than 300,000 clones, 82% appearing once. This sequence originates from a woman under 30 with acute or convalescent COVID-19. V usage is TRBV4-3 and J usage is TRBJ2-7; TRBD2 matches at 10 bases. Sequencing was done on a sample of peripheral blood. The CDR3 spells CASSQDTSGTNYEQYF. CDR3 nucleotide sequence: TGCGCCAGCAGCCAAGATACTAGCGGGACCAACTACGAGCAGTACTTC.